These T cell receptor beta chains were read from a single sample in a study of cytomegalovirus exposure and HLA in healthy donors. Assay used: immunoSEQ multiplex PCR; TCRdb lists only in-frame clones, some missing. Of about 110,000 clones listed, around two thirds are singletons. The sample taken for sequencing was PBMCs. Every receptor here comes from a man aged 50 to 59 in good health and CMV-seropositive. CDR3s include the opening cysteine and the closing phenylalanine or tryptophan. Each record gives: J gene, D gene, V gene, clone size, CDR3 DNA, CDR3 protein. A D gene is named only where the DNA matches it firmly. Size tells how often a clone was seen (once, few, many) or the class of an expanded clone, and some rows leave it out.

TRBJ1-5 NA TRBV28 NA TGTGCCAGCTACAGGGACCTCAATCAGCCCCAGCATTTT CASYRDLNQPQHF
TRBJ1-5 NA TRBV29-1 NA TGCAGCGTTGGAAGTGGGGAGCAGCCCCAGCATTTT CSVGSGEQPQHF
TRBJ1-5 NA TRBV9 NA TGTGCCAGCAGCGTAGGAGGTACGGAGAATCAGCCCCAGCATTTT CASSVGGTENQPQHF
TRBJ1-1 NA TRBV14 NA TGTGCCAGCAGCCAAGGGGTCGGTCCAGGTTTGAACACTGAAGCTTTCTTT CASSQGVGPGLNTEAFF
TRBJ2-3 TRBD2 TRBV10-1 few TGCGCCAGCAGTAAACCGGGACTAGCGGAGGAGGGGGATACGCAGTATTTT CASSKPGLAEEGDTQYF
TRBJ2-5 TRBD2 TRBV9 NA TGTGCCAGCAGCGTAGGAACTAGCGGGGTGGGGGGGGAGACCCAGTACTTC CASSVGTSGVGGETQYF
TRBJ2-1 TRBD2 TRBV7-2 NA TGTGCCAGCAGCTTAGATCCTAGCGGGGACTACAATGAGCAGTTCTTC CASSLDPSGDYNEQFF
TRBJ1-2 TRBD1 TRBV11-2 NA TGTGCCAGCAGCATCCGACAGGGAGGCTATGGCTACACCTTC CASSIRQGGYGYTF
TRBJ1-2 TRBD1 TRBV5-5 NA TGTGCCAGCAGCCCCGAAGGGGGCAACTATGGCTACACCTTC CASSPEGGNYGYTF
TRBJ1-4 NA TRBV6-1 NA TGTGCCAGCAGTGAAGCGCTTCGGGAGGAAAAACTGTTTTTT CASSEALREEKLFF
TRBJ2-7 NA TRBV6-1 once TGTGCCAGCACCGACATTTGGACAGTTTACGAGCAGTACTTC CASTDIWTVYEQYF
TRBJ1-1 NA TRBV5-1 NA TGCGCCAGCAGCTTGACGACAGACACTGAAGCTTTCTTT CASSLTTDTEAFF
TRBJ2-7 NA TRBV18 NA TGTGCCAGCTCACCAGAAGGGGACTCCTACGAGCAGTACTTC CASSPEGDSYEQYF
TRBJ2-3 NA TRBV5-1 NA TGCGCCAGCAGCTTGGCCAGGGGGCGGGGGGGCCAAGATACGCAGTATTTT CASSLARGRGGQDTQYF
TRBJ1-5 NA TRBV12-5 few TGTGCTAGTGGTTTGGGACAGGCGAATCAGCCCCAGCATTTT CASGLGQANQPQHF
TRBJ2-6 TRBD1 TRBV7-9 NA TGTGCCAGCAGCTTAGCGGCCGGGACAGGGTTTGGGGCCAACGTCCTGACTTTC CASSLAAGTGFGANVLTF
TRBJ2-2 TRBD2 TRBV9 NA TGTGCCAGCAGCGTGGGGACTAGCGGGAACACCGGGGAGCTGTTTTTT CASSVGTSGNTGELFF
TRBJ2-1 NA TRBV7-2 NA TGTGCCAGCAGCGGGGGGGGCAGCGGGGCCTACAATGAGCAGTTCTTC CASSGGGSGAYNEQFF
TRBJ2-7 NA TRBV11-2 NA TGTGCCAGCAGCCCTAGCTTGTACGAGCAGTACTTC CASSPSLYEQYF
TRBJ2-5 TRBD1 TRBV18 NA TGTGCCAGCTCACCCGGGACAGCGCGTTCGGAGACCCAGTACTTC CASSPGTARSETQYF
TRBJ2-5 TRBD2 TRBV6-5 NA TGTGCCAGCAGTTACGCCTCCGGAGCGGGGTGGCAGACCCAGTACTTC CASSYASGAGWQTQYF
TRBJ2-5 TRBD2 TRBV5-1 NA TGCGCCAGCAGCAAGGGACTAGCGGCTTACCAAGAGACCCAGTACTTC CASSKGLAAYQETQYF
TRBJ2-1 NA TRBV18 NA TGTGCCAGCTCACCACCGGGTGGAGGTAGCAATGAGCAGTTCTTC CASSPPGGGSNEQFF
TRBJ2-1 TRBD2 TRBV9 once TGTGCCAGCAGCTCCCCCTTAACTAGCGGGACGAACTCCTACAATGAGCAGTTCTTC CASSSPLTSGTNSYNEQFF
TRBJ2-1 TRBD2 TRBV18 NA TGTGCCAGCTCACCACCGTACGGACTAGCGGGAGAAAATGAGCAGTTCTTC CASSPPYGLAGENEQFF
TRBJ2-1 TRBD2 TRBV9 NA TGTGCCAGCAGCCCCCAGACTAGCGGGACAGAGCAGTTCTTC CASSPQTSGTEQFF
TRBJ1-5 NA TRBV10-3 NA TGTGCCATCAGTGAGTCTAAGAGTCAGCCCCAGCATTTT CAISESKSQPQHF
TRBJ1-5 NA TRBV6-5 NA TGTGCCAGCAGCCCCGCAATTGGGAGTAGTCAGCCCCAGCATTTT CASSPAIGSSQPQHF
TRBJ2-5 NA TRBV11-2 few TGTGCCAGCAGCTTGGGAGAAAAAGAGACCCAGTACTTC CASSLGEKETQYF
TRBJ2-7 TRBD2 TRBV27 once TGTGCCAGCAATAGTTTGGGAGGGCCGTTCGAGCAGTACTTC CASNSLGGPFEQYF
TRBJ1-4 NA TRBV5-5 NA TGTGCCAGCAGGTCCGGGGGGTCGAATGAAAAACTGTTTTTT CASRSGGSNEKLFF
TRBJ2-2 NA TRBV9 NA TGTGCCAGCAGCTTTGATCAGAGGGACTTGAACACCGGGGAGCTGTTTTTT CASSFDQRDLNTGELFF
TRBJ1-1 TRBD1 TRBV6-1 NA TGTGCCAGCATCACAACAGGGGGTGTGAACACTGAAGCTTTCTTT CASITTGGVNTEAFF
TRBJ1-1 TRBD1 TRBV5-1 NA TGCGCCAGCAGCCGAACCCACAGGGGACGGGGCACTGAAGCTTTCTTT CASSRTHRGRGTEAFF
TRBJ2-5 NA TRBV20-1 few TGCAGTGCTCAGGGGTCTGAGACCCAGTACTTC CSAQGSETQYF
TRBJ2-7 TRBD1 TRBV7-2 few TGTGCCAGCAGCTTAGGCGGGACAGGACCCTACGAGCAGTACTTC CASSLGGTGPYEQYF
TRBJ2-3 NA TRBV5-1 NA TGCGCCAGCAGCTTGGATGTGGGGGGGCCCACAGATACGCAGTATTTT CASSLDVGGPTDTQYF
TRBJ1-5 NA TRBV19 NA TGTGCCAGTAGTATGGGAGGGGGAAGGAATCAGCCCCAGCATTTT CASSMGGGRNQPQHF
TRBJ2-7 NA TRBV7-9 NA TGTGCCAGCAGCTTAGCGGGGGGAGGCCACGAGCAGTACTTC CASSLAGGGHEQYF
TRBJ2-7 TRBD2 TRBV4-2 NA TGTGCCAGCAGCCAAGCGATCGGGGGGACCTACGAGCAGTACTTC CASSQAIGGTYEQYF
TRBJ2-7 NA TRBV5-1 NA TGCGCCAGCAGCTTGGAGGCGGACTCGAGCGAGCAGTACTTC CASSLEADSSEQYF
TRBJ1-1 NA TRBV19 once TGTGCCAGTAGTACAGGGGCGCGGAACACTGAAGCTTTCTTT CASSTGARNTEAFF